This T cell receptor (beta chain) was retrieved from a study of blood T cell repertoires in COVID-19. Study information: T cells, B-cell-depleted T cells, or PBMCs supplied cDNA or gDNA.

Per the original methods: Estimation of nucleated cell counts relied on the amplification of reference gene primers. The assay was immunoSEQ multiplex PCR, and TCRdb's table has in-frame clones only and misses some. That table is the source of V, J and clone size, and D and trimming were worked out from the DNA. The repertoire holds more than 200,000 clones, with around 80% as singletons. CDR3 length: 16 amino acids. V was clipped by 1 base and J by 9 bases; unmatched bases: 14. Germline assignment: CDR1 MGHRA and CDR2 YSYEKL. The chain couples TRBV4-1 to TRBJ2-7; the match to TRBD2 covers 8 bases. What was sequenced was peripheral blood. The TCR sequence derives from a man aged 55 to 70 with acute or convalescent COVID-19. In nucleotides, the CDR3 is TGCGCCAGCAGCCAAGTCGGGGCGGGGGGTCCGGAAAGGCAGTACTTC. Its translation: CASSQVGAGGPERQYF.